A single sample is the source of the 16 T cell receptor beta chains below, sequenced in a study of human T cells and chemical hapten exposure. The time point denotes: pre-sensitization, week 0. Treatment meaning: therapeutic diphenylcyclopropenone sensitization with weekly scalp DPC. TCRdb itself ran the RACE reads through MiXCR, one entry per CDR3 protein. The data hold roughly 60,000 distinct CDR3 sequences, with 6.5% to 8.5% observed a single time. The sequences come from whole blood, collected in connection with sensitization to the hapten diphenylcyclopropenone (DPC). These receptors originate from a woman aged 30 to 39 with alopecia areata. Some clones in this sample may be carry-over from other donors' samples.

This clonotype was recorded many times. This rearrangement joins TRBV5-1 to TRBJ1-1; D is ambiguous. Germline V CDR1 and CDR2: SGHRS, YFSETQ. CDR3 length: 13 residues. Trimming removed 1 base at V and 0 bases at J, with 4 bases between. DNA of the CDR3: TGCGCCAGCAGCTTGATCGTGAACACTGAAGCTTTCTTT. Protein: CASSLIVNTEAFF.

This clonotype has ten or more counts. The rearrangement links TRBV5-1 to TRBJ1-1; no clear D gene. Germline values: CDR1 SGHRS, CDR2 YFSETQ. This CDR3 is 13 amino acids long. V was cut by 2 bases and J by 0 bases, with 5 bases left in between. CDR3 sequence (DNA): TGCGCCAGCAGCTTTCAGGTGAACACTGAAGCTTTCTTT. This encodes CASSFQVNTEAFF.

The rearrangement joins TRBV7-2 to TRBJ2-3; 8 bases match TRBD1. The CDR3 consists of 16 residues. J was trimmed by 2 bases and V by 1 base; bases with no gene match: 5. Germline V CDR1 and CDR2: SGHTA, FQGNSA. The chain's CDR3 is CASSLVTGAFTDTQYF. In DNA form, the CDR3 reads TGTGCCAGCAGCTTAGTGACAGGGGCCTTCACAGATACGCAGTATTTT.

This clonotype turned up a few times. The chain has TRBV12-3 or TRBV12-4 and TRBJ1-2, with D perhaps TRBD1 (6 bases). The CDR3 runs 14 residues. V was trimmed by 3 bases and J by 2 bases, leaving 10 bases between them. CDR3 nucleotide sequence: TGTGCCAGCAGTTTCTTCCAGGGGAACTATGGCTACACCTTC. Encoded protein: CASSFFQGNYGYTF.

In its sample, this clonotype was seen many times. The chain employs TRBV4-1 and TRBJ2-1; TRBD1 matches 9 bases. Germline CDR1 MGHRA, CDR2 YSYEKL. Unmatched junction bases numbered 10, after V lost 4 bases and J lost 15 bases. The CDR3 spans 13 residues. DNA of the CDR3: TGCGCCAGCAGCCCAGAGATGGGGACAGGGCCGTTCTTC. It translates to CASSPEMGTGPFF.

This clonotype was recorded at least ten times. The chain uses TRBV5-4 and TRBJ2-3; 9 nucleotides agree with TRBD2. CDR3 length: 15 residues. The germline gives CDR1 SGHNT, CDR2 YYREEE (reference sequence). V gave up 2 bases and J gave up 4 bases; unmatched junction bases: 5. The CDR3 DNA sequence: TGTGCCAGCAGCTTAAGCGGGGGGCCGGCAGATACGCAGTATTTT. Translating gives CASSLSGGPADTQYF.

This clonotype has more than one count but fewer than ten. The chain couples TRBV4-2 to TRBJ2-6, with 7 bases identical to TRBD1. CDR1 and CDR2 from the germline V gene are LGHNA and YNFKEQ. Unmatched junction bases numbered 8, after V lost 4 bases and J lost 2 bases. The CDR3 is 17 residues long. The CDR3 sequence is CASSPGQGVAGANVLTF. CDR3 coding DNA: TGTGCCAGCAGCCCCGGTCAGGGGGTGGCTGGGGCCAACGTCCTGACTTTC.

This clonotype was counted many times. The chain uses TRBV6-5 and TRBJ1-5; the D is unclear. The V end was cut by 5 bases, the J end by 7 bases, with 12 bases between. The CDR3 spans 13 residues. In germline, CDR1 is MNHEY, CDR2 SVGAGI. The CDR3 DNA sequence: TGTGCCAGCAGTCCTTCTTCCCGGCAGCCCCAGCATTTT. Translation gives CASSPSSRQPQHF.

This clonotype was observed at least ten times. CDR3 amino acids: CASSSGTSGTSYEQYF. CDR3 nucleotides: TGTGCCAGCAGTTCGGGGACTAGCGGAACCTCCTACGAGCAGTACTTC. This chain uses TRBV6-2 or TRBV6-3 with TRBJ2-7; 11 bases match TRBD2. Germline V CDR1 and CDR2: MNHEY, SVGEGT. This CDR3 spans 16 amino acids. Unmatched junction bases numbered 5, after V lost 4 bases and J lost 0 bases.

This clonotype was recorded many times. V usage is TRBV25-1 and J usage is TRBJ2-2, with TRBD1 matching 9 bases. The junction had 3 bases not matched to a gene; V was cut back by 4 bases and J by 6 bases. The CDR3 has 14 residues. Germline V lookup: CDR1 MGHDK, CDR2 SYGVNS. The CDR3 nucleotides are TGTGCCAGCAGTGGGGACAGGGAGGCCGGGGAGCTGTTTTTT. Amino acids: CASSGDREAGELFF.

This clonotype occurred many times. The chain couples TRBV5-1 to TRBJ2-5, with TRBD2 identical over 8 bases. The V segment lost 3 bases and the J segment 4 bases; nucleotides outside the gene matches: 11. This CDR3 is 16 amino acids long. In germline, CDR1 is SGHRS, CDR2 YFSETQ. CDR3 in DNA: TGCGCCAGCAGCTCGAGCGCGCACGGGGGGGGAGAGACCCAGTACTTC. This translates into CASSSSAHGGGETQYF. Using reference TRBV5-1 and TRBJ2-5 for the parts outside the CDR3, the full variable domain is KAGVTQTPRYLIKTRGQQVTLSCSPISGHRSVSWYQQTPGQGLQFLFEYFSETQRNKGNFPGRFSGRQFSNSRSEMNVSTLELGDSALYLCASSSSAHGGGETQYFGPGTRLLVL.

This clonotype turned up a few times. The chain combines TRBV6-5 with TRBJ1-6, with D uncertain. The CDR3 sequence is 15 residues long. Germline CDR1 MNHEY, CDR2 SVGAGI. V gave up 5 bases and J gave up 4 bases, with 12 bases separating them. The DNA for the CDR3 is TGTGCCAGCAGTGAGATAACAGATTATAATTCACCCCTCCACTTT. Translation gives CASSEITDYNSPLHF.

This clonotype was counted ten times or more. This sequence joins TRBV20-1 and TRBJ1-5, with 8 nucleotides matching TRBD1. CDR3 size: 13 residues. Germline CDR1 is DFQATT and CDR2 is SNEGSKA (reference sequence). The V segment lost 5 bases and the J segment 4 bases; nucleotides outside the gene matches: 4. The CDR3: CSALDRANQPQHF. DNA of the CDR3: TGCAGTGCTTTGGACAGGGCAAATCAGCCCCAGCATTTT.

The sample holds many counts of this clonotype. V and J are TRBV12-3 or TRBV12-4 and TRBJ1-1; the D is unclear. Trimming stripped 6 bases from V and 2 bases from J, with 7 bases between. The CDR3 is 12 residues long. The CDR3 region is CASRDVNTEAFF. As DNA, the CDR3 is TGTGCCAGCAGGGACGTCAACACTGAAGCTTTCTTT.

This clonotype appeared many times. This may be a read error, as it is one base from a much larger clone. CDR3 protein: CATFPDRATSYYGDTF. The CDR3 nucleotides read TGTGCCACCTTCCCCGACAGGGCCACCAGCTATTATGGCGACACCTTC. V is TRBV24-1 and J is TRBJ1-2, with TRBD1 identical over 7 bases. CDR1 and CDR2 (germline): KGHDR, SFDVKD. The CDR3 runs to 16 residues.

The V call is TRBV11-2, the J call TRBJ2-2; D possibly corresponds to TRBD2 (5 bases). CDR1 SGHAT and CDR2 FQNNGV come from the germline V gene. The CDR3 length is 16 residues. Trimming pared 6 bases from V and 1 base from J, leaving 15 bases between. The DNA of the CDR3 is TGTGCCAGCAGTGAGGCGGGCCGAAGGAACACCGGGGAGCTGTTTTTT. This translates into CASSEAGRRNTGELFF.